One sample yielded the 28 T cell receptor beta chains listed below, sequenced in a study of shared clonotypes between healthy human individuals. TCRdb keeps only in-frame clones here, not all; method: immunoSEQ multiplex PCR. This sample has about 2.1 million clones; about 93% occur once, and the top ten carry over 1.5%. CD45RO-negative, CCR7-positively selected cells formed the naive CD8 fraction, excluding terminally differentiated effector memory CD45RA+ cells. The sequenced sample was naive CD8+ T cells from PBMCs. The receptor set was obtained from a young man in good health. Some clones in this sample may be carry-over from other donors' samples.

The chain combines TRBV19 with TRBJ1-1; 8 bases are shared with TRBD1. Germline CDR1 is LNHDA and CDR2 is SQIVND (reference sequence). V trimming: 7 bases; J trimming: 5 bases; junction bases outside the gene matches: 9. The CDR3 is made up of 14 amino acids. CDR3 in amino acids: CASKSGGVYTEAFF. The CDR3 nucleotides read TGTGCCAGTAAATCAGGGGGCGTATATACTGAAGCTTTCTTT.

The DNA for the CDR3 is TGTGCCAGCAGCTCTCGGGAGAAGGTCAATGAGCAGTTCTTC. This sequence encodes CASSSREKVNEQFF. J is TRBJ2-1 and V is TRBV7-9, with a tentative D call TRBD2 (6 bases). The CDR3 runs to 14 residues. V lost 4 bases, J lost 6 bases, and 13 bases lay in between. The germline CDR1 and CDR2 sequences are SEHNR and FQNEAQ (reference sequence). Together with reference TRBV7-9 and TRBJ2-1, the CDR3 gives the full variable domain: DTGVSQNPRHKITKRGQNVTFRCDPISEHNRLYWYRQTLGQGPEFLTYFQNEAQLEKSRLLSDRFSAERPKGSFSTLEIQRTEQGDSAMYLCASSSREKVNEQFFGPGTRLTVL.

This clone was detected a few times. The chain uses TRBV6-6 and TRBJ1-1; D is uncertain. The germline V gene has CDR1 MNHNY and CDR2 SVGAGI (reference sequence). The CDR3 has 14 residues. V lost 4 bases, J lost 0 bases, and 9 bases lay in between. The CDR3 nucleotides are TGTGCCAGCAGTTCTCAGACCATGAACACTGAAGCTTTCTTT. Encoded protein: CASSSQTMNTEAFF.

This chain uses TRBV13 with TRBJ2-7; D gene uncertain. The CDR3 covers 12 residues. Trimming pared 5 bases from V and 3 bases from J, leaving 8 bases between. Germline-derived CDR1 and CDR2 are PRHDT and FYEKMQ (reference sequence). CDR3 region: CASSAYSYEQYF. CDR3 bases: TGTGCCAGCAGCGCATACAGCTACGAGCAGTACTTC.

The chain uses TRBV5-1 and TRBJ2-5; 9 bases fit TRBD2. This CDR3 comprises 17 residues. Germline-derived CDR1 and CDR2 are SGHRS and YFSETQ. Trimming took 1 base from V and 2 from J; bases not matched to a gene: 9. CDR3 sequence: CASSLLVLAGPQETQYF. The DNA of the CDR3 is TGCGCCAGCAGCTTGTTGGTCCTAGCGGGACCGCAAGAGACCCAGTACTTC.

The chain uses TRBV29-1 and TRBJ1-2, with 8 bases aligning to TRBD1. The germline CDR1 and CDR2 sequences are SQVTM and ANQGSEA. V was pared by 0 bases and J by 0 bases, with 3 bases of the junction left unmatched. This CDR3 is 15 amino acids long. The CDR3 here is CSVEEGDRTNYGYTF. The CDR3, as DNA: TGCAGCGTTGAAGAGGGGGACAGGACTAACTATGGCTACACCTTC.

This CDR3 is CASSYRDRVTDTQYF. In DNA, the CDR3 is TGTGCCAGCAGCTACCGGGACAGGGTCACAGATACGCAGTATTTT. This chain connects TRBV7-2 to TRBJ2-3; 9 nucleotides align to TRBD1. Germline V lookup: CDR1 SGHTA, CDR2 FQGNSA. The length of the CDR3 is 15 residues. V trimming: 4 bases; J trimming: 2 bases; junction bases outside the gene matches: 4.

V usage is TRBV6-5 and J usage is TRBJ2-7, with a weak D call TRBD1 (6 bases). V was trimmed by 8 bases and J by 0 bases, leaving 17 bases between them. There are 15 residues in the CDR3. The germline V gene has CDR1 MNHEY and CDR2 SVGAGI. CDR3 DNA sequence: TGTGCCAGCGCTCCGAATGCAGGGGTCTCCTACGAGCAGTACTTC. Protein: CASAPNAGVSYEQYF.

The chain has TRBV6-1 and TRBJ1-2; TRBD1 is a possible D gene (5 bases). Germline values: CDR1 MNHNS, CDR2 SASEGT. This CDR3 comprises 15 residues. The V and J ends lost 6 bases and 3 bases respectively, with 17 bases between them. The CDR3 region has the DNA TGTGCCAGCAGGGAGCCGCGGGGGTTGTACTATGGCTACACCTTC. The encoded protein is CASREPRGLYYGYTF.

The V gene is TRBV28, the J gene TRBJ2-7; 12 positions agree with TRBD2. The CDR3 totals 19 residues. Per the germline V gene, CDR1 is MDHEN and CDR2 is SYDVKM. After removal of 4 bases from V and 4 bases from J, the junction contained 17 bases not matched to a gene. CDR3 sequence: CASSSRLAGDLKSRYEQYF. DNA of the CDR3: TGTGCCAGCAGTTCCAGACTAGCGGGAGATCTAAAAAGTAGGTACGAGCAGTACTTC.

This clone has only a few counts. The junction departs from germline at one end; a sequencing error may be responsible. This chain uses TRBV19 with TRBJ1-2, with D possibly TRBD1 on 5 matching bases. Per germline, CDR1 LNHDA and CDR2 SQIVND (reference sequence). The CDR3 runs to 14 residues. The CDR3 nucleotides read TGTGCCAGTAGACCTAGGGGAGAAGGCTATAGCTACACCTTC. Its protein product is CASRPRGEGYSYTF.

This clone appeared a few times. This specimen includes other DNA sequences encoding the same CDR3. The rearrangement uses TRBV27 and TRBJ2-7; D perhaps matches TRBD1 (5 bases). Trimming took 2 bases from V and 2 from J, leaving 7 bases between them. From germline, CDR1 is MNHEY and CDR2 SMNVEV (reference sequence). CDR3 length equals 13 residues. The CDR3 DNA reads TGTGCCAGCAGTTTAAGGGGTCCCTACGAGCAGTACTTC. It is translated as CASSLRGPYEQYF.

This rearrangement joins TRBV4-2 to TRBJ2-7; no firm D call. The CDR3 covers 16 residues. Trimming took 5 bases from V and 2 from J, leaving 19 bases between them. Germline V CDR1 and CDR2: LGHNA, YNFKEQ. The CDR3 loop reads CASSSRLVGPTYEQYF. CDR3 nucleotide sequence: TGTGCCAGCAGCTCGCGGTTAGTCGGGCCTACCTACGAGCAGTACTTC.

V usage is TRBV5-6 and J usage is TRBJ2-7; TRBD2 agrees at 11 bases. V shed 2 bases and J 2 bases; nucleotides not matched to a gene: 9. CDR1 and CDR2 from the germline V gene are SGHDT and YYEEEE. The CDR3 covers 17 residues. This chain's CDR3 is CASSFDEIAGGAYEQYF. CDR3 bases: TGTGCCAGCAGCTTTGATGAGATAGCGGGAGGGGCCTACGAGCAGTACTTC.

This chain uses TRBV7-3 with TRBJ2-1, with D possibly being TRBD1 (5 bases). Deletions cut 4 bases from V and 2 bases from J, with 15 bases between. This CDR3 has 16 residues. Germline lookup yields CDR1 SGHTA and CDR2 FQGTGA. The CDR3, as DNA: TGTGCCAGCAGCTCCCCCGACAGACAAGCCTACAATGAGCAGTTCTTC. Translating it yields CASSSPDRQAYNEQFF.

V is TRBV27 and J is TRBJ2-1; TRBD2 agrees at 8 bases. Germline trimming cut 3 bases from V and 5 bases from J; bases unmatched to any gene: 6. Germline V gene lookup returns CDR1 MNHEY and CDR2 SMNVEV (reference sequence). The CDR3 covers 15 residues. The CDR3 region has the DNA TGTGCCAGCAGTTTTATACTAGCGGCGGACAATGAGCAGTTCTTC. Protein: CASSFILAADNEQFF.

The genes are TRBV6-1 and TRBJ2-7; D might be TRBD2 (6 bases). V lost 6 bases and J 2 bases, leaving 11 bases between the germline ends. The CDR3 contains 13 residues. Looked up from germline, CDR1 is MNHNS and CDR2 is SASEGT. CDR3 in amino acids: CASRLASTYEQYF. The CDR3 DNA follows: TGTGCCAGCAGGCTAGCGTCTACCTACGAGCAGTACTTC.

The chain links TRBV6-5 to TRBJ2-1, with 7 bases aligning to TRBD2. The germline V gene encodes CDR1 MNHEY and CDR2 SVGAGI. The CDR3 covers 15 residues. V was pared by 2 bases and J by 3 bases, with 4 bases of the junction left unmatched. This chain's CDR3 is CASSYREAVYNEQFF. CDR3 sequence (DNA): TGTGCCAGCAGTTACCGGGAGGCGGTCTACAATGAGCAGTTCTTC.

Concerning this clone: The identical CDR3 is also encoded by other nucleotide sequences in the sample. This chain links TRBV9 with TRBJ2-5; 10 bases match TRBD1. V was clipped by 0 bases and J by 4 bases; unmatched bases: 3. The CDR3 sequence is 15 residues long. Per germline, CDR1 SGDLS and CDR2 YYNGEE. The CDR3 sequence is CASSVGDRGRETQYF. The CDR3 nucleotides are TGTGCCAGCAGCGTAGGGGACAGGGGACGAGAGACCCAGTACTTC.

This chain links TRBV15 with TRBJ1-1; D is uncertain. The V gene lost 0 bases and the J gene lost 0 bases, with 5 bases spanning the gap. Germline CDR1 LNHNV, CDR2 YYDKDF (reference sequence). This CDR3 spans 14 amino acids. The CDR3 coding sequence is TGTGCCACCAGCAGAGACAGATTGAACACTGAAGCTTTCTTT. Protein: CATSRDRLNTEAFF.

CDR3 DNA sequence: TGTGCCACCAGCAGAGGCAGGGAAATTATCTACGAGCAGTACTTC. Its protein is CATSRGREIIYEQYF. This sequence joins TRBV15 and TRBJ2-7; D is possibly TRBD1 (5 bases). Germline V gene sequence: CDR1 LNHNV, CDR2 YYDKDF (reference sequence). Trimming took 1 base from V and 3 from J, leaving 13 bases between them. The CDR3 spans 15 residues. Based on the CDR3 plus reference TRBV15 and TRBJ2-7, the full variable domain is DAMVIQNPRYQVTQFGKPVTLSCSQTLNHNVMYWYQQKSSQAPKLLFHYYDKDFNNEADTPDNFQSRRPNTSFCFLDIRSPGLGDTAMYLCATSRGREIIYEQYFGPGTRLTVT.

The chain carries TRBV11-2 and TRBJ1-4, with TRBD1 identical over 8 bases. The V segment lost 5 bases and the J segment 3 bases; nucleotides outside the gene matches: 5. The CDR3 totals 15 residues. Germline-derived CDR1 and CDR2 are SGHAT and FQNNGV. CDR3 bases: TGTGCCAGCAGCCGCCGGGACAGGCCTAATGAAAAACTGTTTTTT. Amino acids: CASSRRDRPNEKLFF.

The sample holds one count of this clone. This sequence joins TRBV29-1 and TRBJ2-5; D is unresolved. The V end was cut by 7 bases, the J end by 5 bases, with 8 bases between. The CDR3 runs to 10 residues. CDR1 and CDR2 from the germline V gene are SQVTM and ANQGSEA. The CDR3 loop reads CSALWETQYF. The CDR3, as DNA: TGCAGCGCCCTCTGGGAGACCCAGTACTTC.

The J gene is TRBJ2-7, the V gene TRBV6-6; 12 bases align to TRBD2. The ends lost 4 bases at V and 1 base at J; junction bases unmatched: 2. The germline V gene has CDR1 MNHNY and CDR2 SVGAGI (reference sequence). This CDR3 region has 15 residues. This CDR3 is CASSLLAGGSYEQYF. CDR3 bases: TGTGCCAGCAGTTTACTAGCGGGAGGTTCCTACGAGCAGTACTTC.

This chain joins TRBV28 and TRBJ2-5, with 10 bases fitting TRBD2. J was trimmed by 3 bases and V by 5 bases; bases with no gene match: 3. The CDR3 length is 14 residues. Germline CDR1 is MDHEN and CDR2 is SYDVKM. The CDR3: CASSPTSGEETQYF. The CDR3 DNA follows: TGTGCCAGCAGTCCTACTAGCGGGGAAGAGACCCAGTACTTC.

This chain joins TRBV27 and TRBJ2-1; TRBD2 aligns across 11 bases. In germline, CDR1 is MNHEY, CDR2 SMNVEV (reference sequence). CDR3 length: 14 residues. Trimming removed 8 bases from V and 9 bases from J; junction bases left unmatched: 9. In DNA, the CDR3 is TGTGCCAGCGGGCCACTAGCGGGAGTAGGTGAGCAGTTCTTC. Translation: CASGPLAGVGEQFF.

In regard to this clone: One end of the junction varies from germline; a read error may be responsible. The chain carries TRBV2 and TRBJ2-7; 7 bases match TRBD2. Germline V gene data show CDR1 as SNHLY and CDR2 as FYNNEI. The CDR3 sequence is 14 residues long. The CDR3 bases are TGTGCCAGCAGCGAAGACGGGGGGACCTACGAGCAGTACTTC. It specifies CASSEDGGTYEQYF.

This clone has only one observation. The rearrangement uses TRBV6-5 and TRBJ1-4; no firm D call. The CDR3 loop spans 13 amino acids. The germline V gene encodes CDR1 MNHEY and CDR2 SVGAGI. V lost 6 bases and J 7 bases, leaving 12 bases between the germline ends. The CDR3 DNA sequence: TGTGCCAGCAGCCCACGACTCAGTGAAAAACTGTTTTTT. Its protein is CASSPRLSEKLFF.